The clone carrying this T cell receptor beta chain was observed a handful of times. The data are from a study of blood T cell repertoires in COVID-19. The V gene's germline CDR1 is MNHEY and CDR2 SVGAGI. The V segment lost 4 bases and the J segment 11 bases; nucleotides outside the gene matches: 16. The CDR3 has 15 residues. TCRdb's copy holds only in-frame clones and misses some; the assay was immunoSEQ multiplex PCR. The data hold about 110,000 clones, with less than 85% observed a single time. This chain joins TRBV6-5 and TRBJ1-1; 7 bases line up with TRBD1. The clonotype was recovered from a woman aged 40-49 years with acute or convalescent COVID-19. Sequenced sample: peripheral blood. This chain's CDR3 is CASSSHSGQYKEAFF. Written as DNA, the CDR3 is TGTGCCAGCAGTTCCCACTCGGGACAGTATAAGGAGGCTTTCTTT.